This paragraph reports one TCR beta chain. The sample comes from a study of glioma-infiltrating T cells. TCR alpha and beta CDR3 regions were amplified from RNA using iRepertoire nested multiplex PCR. A single record per CDR3 protein comes from TCRdb applying MiXCR to the multiplex PCR reads. The sample contains about 140,000 distinct CDR3 sequences, 35% to 50% of which appear only once. Trimming cost V 5 bases and J 4 bases, with 12 bases left between them. The CDR3 is 15 residues long. Germline V gene lookup returns CDR1 MNHNS and CDR2 SASEGT. V gene TRBV6-1 combines with J gene TRBJ1-6; TRBD1 is a possible D gene (5 bases). Sequenced: glioma tissue, nonneoplastic brain tissue, or PBMCs (not recorded which). The receptor's source is a human donor with low-grade glioma or glioblastoma, undergoing nonglioma brain surgery, or in good health (not recorded which). The chain's CDR3 is CASSYLGGYNSPLHF. The CDR3 nucleotides read TGTGCCAGCAGTTATTTGGGGGGATATAATTCACCCCTCCACTTT.